This TCR beta chain was sequenced in a study of T cells in tumors and immune-related adverse events (dated by TCRdb to about 2021). The treatment or condition label here, explained by the study, means: nivolumab (PD-1 blockade) given before sampling. The DNeasy Blood and Tissue Kit was used to extract DNA from formalin-fixed paraffin-embedded specimens. From cysteine to phenylalanine, the CDR3 is 13 amino acids long. The retained sequence is limited to the CDR3, 39 bases, with the frame set at the first base. CDR1 is given as SGHRS and CDR2 as YFSETQ, both from the germline V gene. The junction shows trimming of 4 bases on V and 2 bases on J, plus 9 bases between the germline ends. The TCR beta locus was amplified and sequenced using the immunoSEQ assay, from which bulk TCR Vbeta CDR3 data were obtained. Processing in the source paper ran as follows. Non-productive CDR3s, sequences shorter than 7 amino acids, and those not starting with C or ending with F/W were excluded. Analysis was restricted to specimens with at least 1000 reads, and each clonotype was defined at the amino acid level. To compute clonality, Pielou's evenness was subtracted from 1. To equalize library sizes, abundance-weighted random subsampling with replacement was performed 100 times so that 95% confidence intervals could be reported. Repertoire overlap was quantified with the Morisita overlap index, and the top 40 clones per specimen were checked for overlap with the irAE. TCRdb mirrors the immuneACCESS table, restricted to in-frame sequences. Some clones are absent from its copies; in checked studies, under half trace to an unresolved V gene, and the reason for the others is unknown. V, J and clone size are taken as reported in that table, and D and trimming were inferred from the DNA itself. This sample is represented by about 22,000 clones; under 95% of them were singletons. The ten largest account for 1.1% to 1.5% of the sample.

This clone was recorded a few times. This receptor's antigen is unknown. No base qualities exist here, and no much larger clone lies one base off it. Sample: lymph node tissue, taken from a patient treated with anti-PD-1 therapy. The chain uses TRBV5-1 and TRBJ1-2; there is no confident call for the D gene. This clonotype originated in a female donor with metastatic renal cell carcinoma. The CDR3 here reads CASSPHQNYGYTF. The DNA sequence follows: TGCGCCAGCAGCCCCCACCAGAACTATGGCTACACCTTC.